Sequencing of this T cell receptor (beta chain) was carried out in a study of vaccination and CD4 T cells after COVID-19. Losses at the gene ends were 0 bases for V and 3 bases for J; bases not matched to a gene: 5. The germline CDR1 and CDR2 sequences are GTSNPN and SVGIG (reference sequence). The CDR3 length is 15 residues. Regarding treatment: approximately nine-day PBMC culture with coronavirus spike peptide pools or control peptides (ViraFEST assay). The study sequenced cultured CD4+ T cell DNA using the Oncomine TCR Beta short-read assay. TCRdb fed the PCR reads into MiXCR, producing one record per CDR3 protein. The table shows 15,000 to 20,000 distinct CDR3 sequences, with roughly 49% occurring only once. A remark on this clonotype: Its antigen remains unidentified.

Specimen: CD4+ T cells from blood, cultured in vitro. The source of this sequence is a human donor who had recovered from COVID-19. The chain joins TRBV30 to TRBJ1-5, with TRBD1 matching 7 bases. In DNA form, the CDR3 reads TGTGCCTGGAGTGTACAACAGGGGATCAATCAGCCCCAGCATTTT. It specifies CAWSVQQGINQPQHF.